This T cell receptor beta chain was found in a study of OX40 agonist ivuxolimab in advanced cancers. Sequencing used immunoSEQ multiplex PCR; TCRdb keeps in-frame clones, though not all of them. The sample includes some 74,000 clones, 85% seen only once; the top ten take approximately 0.5%. The CDR3 has 15 amino acids. V was cut by 4 bases and J by 1 base, with 11 bases left in between. Per germline, CDR1 SGHVS and CDR2 FQNEAQ. The starting material was CD4+ or CD8+ T cells sorted from blood, obtained in a trial of the OX40 agonist ivuxolimab. The receptor was derived from an adult with an advanced solid tumor such as melanoma, head and neck, liver or kidney cancer. The rearrangement joins TRBV7-8 to TRBJ2-4, with a weak D call TRBD1 (6 bases). The CDR3 DNA sequence: TGTGCCAGCAGCTCTCACAGGGTTGCCAAAAACATTCAGTACTTC. Translated: CASSSHRVAKNIQYF. Supplemented by reference TRBV7-8 and TRBJ2-4, the full variable domain reads GAGVSQSPRYKVAKRGQDVALRCDPISGHVSLFWYQQALGQGPEFLTYFQNEAQLDKSGLPSDRFFAERPEGSVSTLKIQRTQQEDSAVYLCASSSHRVAKNIQYFGAGTRLSVL.